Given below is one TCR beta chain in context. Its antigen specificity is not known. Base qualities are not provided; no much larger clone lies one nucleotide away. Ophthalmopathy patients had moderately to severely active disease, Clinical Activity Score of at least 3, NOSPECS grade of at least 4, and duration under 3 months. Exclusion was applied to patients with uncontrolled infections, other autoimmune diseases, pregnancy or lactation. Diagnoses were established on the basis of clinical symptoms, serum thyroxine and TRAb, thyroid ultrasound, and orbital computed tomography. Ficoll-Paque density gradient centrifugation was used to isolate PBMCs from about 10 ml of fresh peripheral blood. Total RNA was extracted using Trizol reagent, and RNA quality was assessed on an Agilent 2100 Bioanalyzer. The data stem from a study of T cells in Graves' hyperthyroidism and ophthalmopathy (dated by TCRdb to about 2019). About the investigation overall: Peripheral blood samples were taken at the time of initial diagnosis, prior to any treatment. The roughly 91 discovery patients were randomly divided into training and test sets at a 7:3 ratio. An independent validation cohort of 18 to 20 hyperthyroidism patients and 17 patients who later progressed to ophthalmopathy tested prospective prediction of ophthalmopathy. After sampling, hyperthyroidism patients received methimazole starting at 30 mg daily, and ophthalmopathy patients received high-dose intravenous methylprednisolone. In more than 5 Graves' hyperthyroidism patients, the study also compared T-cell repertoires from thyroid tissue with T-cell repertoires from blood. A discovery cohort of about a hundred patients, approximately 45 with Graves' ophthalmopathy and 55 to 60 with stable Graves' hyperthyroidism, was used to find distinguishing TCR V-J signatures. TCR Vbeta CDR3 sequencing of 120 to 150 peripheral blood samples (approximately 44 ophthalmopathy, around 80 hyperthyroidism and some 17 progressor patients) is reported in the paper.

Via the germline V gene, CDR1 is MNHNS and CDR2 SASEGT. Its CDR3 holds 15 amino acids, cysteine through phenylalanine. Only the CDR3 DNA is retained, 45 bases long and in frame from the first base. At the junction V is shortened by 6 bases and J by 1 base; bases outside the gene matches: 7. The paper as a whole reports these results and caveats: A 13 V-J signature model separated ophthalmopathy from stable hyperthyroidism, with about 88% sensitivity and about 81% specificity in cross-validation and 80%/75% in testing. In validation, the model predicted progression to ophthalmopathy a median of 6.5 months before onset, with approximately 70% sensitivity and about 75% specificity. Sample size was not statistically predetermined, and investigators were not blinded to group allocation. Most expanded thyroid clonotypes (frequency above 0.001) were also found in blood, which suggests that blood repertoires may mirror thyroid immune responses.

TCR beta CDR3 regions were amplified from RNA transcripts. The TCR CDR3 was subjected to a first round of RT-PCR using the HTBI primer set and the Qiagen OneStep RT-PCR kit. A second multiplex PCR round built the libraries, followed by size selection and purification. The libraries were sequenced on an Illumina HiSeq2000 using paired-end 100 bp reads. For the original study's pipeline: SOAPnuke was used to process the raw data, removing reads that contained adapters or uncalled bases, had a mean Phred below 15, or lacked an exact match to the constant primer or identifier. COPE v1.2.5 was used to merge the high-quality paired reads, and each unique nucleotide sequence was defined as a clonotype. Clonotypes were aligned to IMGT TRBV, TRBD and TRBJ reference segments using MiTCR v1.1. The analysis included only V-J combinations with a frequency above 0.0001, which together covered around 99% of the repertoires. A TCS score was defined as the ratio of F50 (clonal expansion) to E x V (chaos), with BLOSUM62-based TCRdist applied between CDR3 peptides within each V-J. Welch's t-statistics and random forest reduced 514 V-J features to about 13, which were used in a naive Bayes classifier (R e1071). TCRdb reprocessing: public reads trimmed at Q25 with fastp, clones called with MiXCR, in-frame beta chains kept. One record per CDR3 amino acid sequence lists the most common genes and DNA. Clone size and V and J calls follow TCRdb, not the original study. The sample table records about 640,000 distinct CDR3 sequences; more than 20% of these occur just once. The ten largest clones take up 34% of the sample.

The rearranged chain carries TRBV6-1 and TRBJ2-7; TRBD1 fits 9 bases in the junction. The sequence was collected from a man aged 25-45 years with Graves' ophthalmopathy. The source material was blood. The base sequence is TGTGCCAGCAGACCGGGACAGGGAGGTTCCTACGAGCAGTACTTC. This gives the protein CASRPGQGGSYEQYF.